Listed below are T cell receptor beta chains from one sample, sequenced in a study of cytomegalovirus exposure and HLA in healthy donors. Method: immunoSEQ multiplex PCR; TCRdb's copy keeps in-frame clones and lacks some. The specimen's table records 100,000 to 150,000 clones. Sample: PBMCs. The receptors were sampled from a man younger than 30 in good health and CMV-seronegative. CDR3s include the opening cysteine and the closing phenylalanine or tryptophan. A D gene is named only where the DNA matches it firmly.

V	D	J	CDR3	DNA
TRBV7-8	TRBD1	TRBJ2-1	CASSASTGESSYNEQFF	TGTGCCAGCAGCGCGAGTACAGGGGAAAGCTCCTACAATGAGCAGTTCTTC
TRBV5-8	TRBD1	TRBJ1-2	CASIADRAQRGYTF	TGTGCCAGCATTGCTGACAGGGCCCAGCGGGGCTACACCTTC
TRBV18	.	TRBJ1-1	CASSQGGATEAFF	TGTGCCAGCTCACAGGGGGGGGCCACTGAAGCTTTCTTT
TRBV10-3	TRBD1	TRBJ2-7	CASFSGTGSYEQYF	TGTGCCTCCTTTTCCGGGACAGGGTCTTACGAGCAGTACTTC
TRBV5-6	.	TRBJ2-3	CASSLAQFTDTQYF	TGTGCCAGCAGCTTGGCACAGTTCACAGATACGCAGTATTTT
TRBV6-4	TRBD1	TRBJ2-7	CAKRTGFPSYEQYF	TGTGCCAAACGGACAGGGTTCCCTTCCTACGAGCAGTACTTC
TRBV7-9	.	TRBJ1-5	CASSLNSLGNQPQHF	TGTGCCAGCAGCTTAAACAGCCTGGGCAATCAGCCCCAGCATTTT
TRBV6-1	TRBD1	TRBJ2-3	CASARTGRTQYF	TGTGCCAGCGCGAGGACAGGGCGTACGCAGTATTTT
TRBV19	.	TRBJ2-6	CASCPVLSGANVLTF	TGTGCCAGTTGCCCGGTACTCTCTGGGGCCAACGTCCTGACTTTC
TRBV7-6	TRBD1	TRBJ1-2	CASSYLDRGLDGYTF	TGTGCCAGCAGCTACCTGGACAGGGGGCTCGATGGCTACACCTTC
TRBV4-3	.	TRBJ1-1	CASSQRLEGNTEAFF	TGCGCCAGCAGCCAAAGGTTGGAGGGAAACACTGAAGCTTTCTTT
TRBV6-5	.	TRBJ2-3	CASSSLPTDTQYF	TGTGCCAGCAGTTCCCTCCCCACAGATACGCAGTATTTT
TRBV4-3	.	TRBJ1-6	CASSLGGIDSPLHF	TGCGCCAGCAGCCTAGGGGGTATAGATTCACCCCTCCACTTT
TRBV29-1	.	TRBJ2-3	CSVGPGTGTDTQYF	TGCAGCGTCGGACCCGGGACTGGCACAGATACGCAGTATTTT
TRBV7-6	TRBD1	TRBJ2-3	CASSLGQPDTQYF	TGTGCCAGCAGCTTGGGACAGCCAGATACGCAGTATTTT
TRBV25-1	.	TRBJ2-7	CASTNRAYEQYF	TGTGCCAGCACCAACAGGGCCTACGAGCAGTACTTC
TRBV7-9	TRBD1	TRBJ2-5	CASSSKGQGALKETQYF	TGTGCCAGCAGCTCGAAGGGACAGGGGGCGCTTAAAGAGACCCAGTACTTC
TRBV7-9	.	TRBJ1-5	CASSLAEGGSNQPQHF	TGTGCCAGCAGCTTAGCGGAGGGGGGGAGCAATCAGCCCCAGCATTTT
TRBV7-9	.	TRBJ2-7	CASSLGGVRGPMSSYEQYF	TGTGCCAGCAGCTTAGGAGGGGTGCGGGGGCCCATGAGCTCCTACGAGCAGTACTTC
TRBV29-1	.	TRBJ2-7	CSVQGGHEQYF	TGCAGCGTACAGGGTGGGCACGAGCAGTACTTC
TRBV7-9	.	TRBJ2-5	CASSLADWETQYF	TGTGCCAGCAGCTTAGCCGACTGGGAGACCCAGTACTTC
TRBV27	.	TRBJ2-1	CASSLGWGREGNEQFF	TGTGCCAGCAGTTTAGGGTGGGGCCGAGAAGGGAATGAGCAGTTCTTC
TRBV25-1	.	TRBJ2-1	CASSEYGADEQFF	TGTGCCAGCAGTGAATATGGCGCGGATGAGCAGTTCTTC
TRBV6-6	.	TRBJ1-2	CASSQSWGDYGYTF	TGTGCCAGCAGTCAGTCTTGGGGAGACTATGGCTACACCTTC